This TCR beta chain was sequenced in a study of blood T cell repertoires in COVID-19. V trimming: 0 bases; J trimming: 2 bases; junction bases outside the gene matches: 8. The CDR3 sequence is 17 residues long. The V gene's germline CDR1 is SGHNT and CDR2 YYREEE (reference sequence). The method was immunoSEQ multiplex PCR; TCRdb's version includes in-frame clones alone and lacks a portion of them. Of approximately 170,000 clones in the sample, about 90% were seen once. The study assigned cohorts using participant-reported clinical history. Input material: PBMCs or T cells enriched from blood (not recorded which). The receptor was derived from a young woman who had recovered from COVID-19. The chain combines TRBV5-4 with TRBJ2-3; 8 bases match TRBD2. The CDR3 DNA is TGTGCCAGCAGCTTGGATCTGAGCGGGAGAGACACAGATACGCAGTATTTT. Its translation is CASSLDLSGRDTDTQYF.